One sample yielded the 25 T cell receptor beta chains listed below, sequenced in a study of blood T cells in healthy people across ages. The use of a sample-barcoded 5' primer and a J-beta primer mix characterized a second PCR of 7 to 11 cycles. TCRdb used MiXCR to reprocess the 5' RACE reads, holding one entry per CDR3 protein. The sample lists hundreds of thousands of distinct CDR3 sequences, around three fifths seen once, with 30% to 40% in the top ten. What was sequenced was blood. The receptors originated from a man in his sixties in good health.

The gene calls are TRBV6-5 and TRBJ2-1; D possibly corresponds to TRBD2 (6 bases). CDR1 is MNHEY and CDR2 is SVGAGI in the germline V gene. The CDR3 is 12 residues long. Trimming removed 10 bases at V and 15 bases at J, with 22 bases between. Here the CDR3 reads CAKRGGATLRFF. The CDR3 DNA reads as TGTGCCAAACGTGGAGGGGCAACATTGCGGTTCTTC.

The sample holds a few counts of this clonotype. The rearrangement uses TRBV4-2 and TRBJ2-5; the D is unclear. CDR3 size: 16 residues. CDR1 LGHNA and CDR2 YNFKEQ come from the germline V gene. With 0 bases removed from V and 1 base from J, the gap between germline ends came to 12 bases. The CDR3 here is CASSQDRKVIQETQYF. CDR3 bases: TGTGCCAGCAGCCAAGATAGGAAAGTAATCCAAGAGACCCAGTACTTC.

V gene TRBV20-1 combines with J gene TRBJ1-2; TRBD1 aligns across 8 bases. Germline CDR1 and CDR2: DFQATT and SNEGSKA (reference sequence). The CDR3 loop spans 14 amino acids. Trimming cost V 6 bases and J 1 base; bases outside gene matches: 7. The CDR3 DNA reads as TGCAGTGCGGTTCAGGGGGCCGATAACTATGGCTACACCTTC. Protein sequence: CSAVQGADNYGYTF.

This clonotype is a singleton in its sample. V gene TRBV6-6 combines with J gene TRBJ1-1; a possible D gene is TRBD1 (6 bases). The CDR3 runs to 11 residues. Germline assignment: CDR1 MNHNY and CDR2 SVGAGI (reference sequence). With 6 bases removed from V and 11 bases from J, the gap between germline ends came to 13 bases. The CDR3 nucleotides read TGTGCCAGCAGCGCGGGGGGCGGCGCTTTCTTT. Translating it yields CASSAGGGAFF.

This clonotype turned up a few times. The chain employs TRBV29-1 and TRBJ2-5; 9 nucleotides match TRBD2. CDR1 SQVTM and CDR2 ANQGSEA come from the germline V gene. With V trimmed by 4 bases and J by 2 bases, 5 bases remained unmatched. The CDR3 is made up of 14 amino acids. CDR3 coding DNA: TGCAGCGTTGCACTAGCGGGTATACAAGAGACCCAGTACTTC. It encodes CSVALAGIQETQYF. Supplemented by reference TRBV29-1 and TRBJ2-5, the full variable domain reads SAVISQKPSRDICQRGTSLTIQCQVDSQVTMMFWYRQQPGQSLTLIATANQGSEATYESGFVIDKFPISRPNLTFSTLTVSNMSPEDSSIYLCSVALAGIQETQYFGPGTRLLVL.

The chain recombines TRBV7-9 with TRBJ2-1, with 7 bases lining up with TRBD2. The CDR3 is 19 amino acids. Germline loops: CDR1 SEHNR, CDR2 FQNEAQ (reference sequence). Trimming cost V 5 bases and J 7 bases; bases outside gene matches: 23. The CDR3 DNA reads TGTGCCAGCAGCCCCCTTTTGGCGGGAGAACATCAGTCCGCAAATGAGCAGTTCTTC. Translated, it gives CASSPLLAGEHQSANEQFF.

The chain is built from TRBV12-3 or TRBV12-4 and TRBJ2-5, with D unresolved. V dropped 6 bases and J dropped 2 bases, with 13 bases sitting between them. The CDR3 has 14 residues. The CDR3 nucleotides are TGTGCCAGCAGCTTTAGTAGGAGTCAAGAGACCCAGTACTTC. Translating it yields CASSFSRSQETQYF.

The rearrangement joins TRBV3-1 to TRBJ1-1; D call uncertain. Trimming shortened V by 0 bases and J by 3 bases, and 14 bases separated the two germline ends. CDR3 length: 16 amino acids. Germline values: CDR1 LGHDT, CDR2 YNNKEL (reference sequence). The DNA of the CDR3 is TGTGCCAGCAGCCAAGACCTCGGACGGCAACACACTGAAGCTTTCTTT. It specifies CASSQDLGRQHTEAFF.

This chain connects TRBV20-1 to TRBJ2-6, with 7 bases aligning to TRBD1. The V segment lost 4 bases and the J segment 2 bases; nucleotides outside the gene matches: 11. Germline CDR1 is DFQATT and CDR2 is SNEGSKA (reference sequence). There are 17 residues in the CDR3. Here the CDR3 DNA reads TGCAGTGCTACAGGGGGTGGCAGTTTTGCTGGGGCCAACGTCCTGACTTTC. This gives the protein CSATGGGSFAGANVLTF.

V usage is TRBV24-1 and J usage is TRBJ2-7; D is undetermined. Germline CDR1 KGHDR, CDR2 SFDVKD. V shed 9 bases and J shed 2 bases, with 13 bases lying between them. This CDR3 region has 13 residues. CDR3: CATCKGYPYEQYF. CDR3 DNA sequence: TGTGCCACCTGCAAAGGGTACCCCTACGAGCAGTACTTC.

The chain carries TRBV12-3 or TRBV12-4 and TRBJ2-2; 9 bases align to TRBD2. The CDR3 has 15 residues. With V trimmed by 6 bases and J by 1 base, 3 bases remained unmatched. This CDR3 is CASRAGGQNTGELFF. The DNA of the CDR3 is TGTGCCAGCAGAGCGGGGGGCCAGAACACCGGGGAGCTGTTTTTT.

The CDR3: CAISDLAGGPYEQYF. Here the CDR3 DNA reads TGTGCCATCAGCGATCTAGCGGGGGGGCCCTACGAGCAGTACTTC. The chain carries TRBV10-3 and TRBJ2-7; 12 bases are a match to TRBD2. The germline V gene has CDR1 ENHRY and CDR2 SYGVKD. V lost 6 bases, J lost 2 bases, and 5 bases stayed unmatched. The CDR3 spans 15 residues.

This chain links TRBV11-2 with TRBJ1-1; no firm D call. The ends were cut back, 1 base at V and 5 bases at J, with 11 bases in the middle. The germline V gene has CDR1 SGHAT and CDR2 FQNNGV. The length of the CDR3 is 14 residues. CDR3 in amino acids: CASSLASGVTEAFF. For the CDR3, the DNA is TGTGCCAGCAGCTTAGCTTCCGGGGTAACTGAAGCTTTCTTT.

The table lists this clonotype with a count of one. This rearrangement joins TRBV5-1 to TRBJ1-2, with TRBD1 identical over 7 bases. V dropped 0 bases and J dropped 3; count of bases not matched to a gene: 8. Looked up from germline, CDR1 is SGHRS and CDR2 is YFSETQ. The CDR3 consists of 16 residues. The CDR3 nucleotides read TGCGCCAGCAGCTTGGATGTGACAGGGATCGACTATGGCTACACCTTC. Amino acid sequence: CASSLDVTGIDYGYTF.

Written as DNA, the CDR3 is TGCAGTGCAGAACCTACATTACAGGATGGGGTGGATCAGCCCCAGCATTTT. Protein product: CSAEPTLQDGVDQPQHF. The V gene is TRBV20-1, the J gene TRBJ1-5, with D possibly being TRBD1 (5 bases). Trimming cost V 6 bases and J 5 bases, with 26 bases left between them. There are 17 residues in the CDR3. The germline CDR1 and CDR2 sequences are DFQATT and SNEGSKA (reference sequence).

The sample holds one count of this clonotype. The chain is built from TRBV5-1 and TRBJ1-6; tentatively, D is TRBD1 (6 bases). Per germline, CDR1 SGHRS and CDR2 YFSETQ. The V gene lost 2 bases and the J gene lost 10 bases, with 16 bases spanning the gap. The CDR3 has 15 residues. The CDR3 here is CASSLNREHLSPLHF. The CDR3 DNA sequence: TGCGCCAGCAGCTTAAACAGGGAGCATTTATCACCCCTCCACTTT.

The J gene is TRBJ1-1, the V gene TRBV4-1, with D unclear. This CDR3 comprises 14 residues. Per the germline V gene, CDR1 is MGHRA and CDR2 is YSYEKL. V was cut by 3 bases and J by 7 bases, with 15 bases left in between. The CDR3 coding sequence is TGCGCCAGCAGCCAGCCTACTAGGGCTAGTGAAGCTTTCTTT. This encodes CASSQPTRASEAFF.

The chain combines TRBV4-1 with TRBJ1-6; D ambiguous. The V end was cut by 0 bases, the J end by 9 bases, with 12 bases between. Germline lookup yields CDR1 MGHRA and CDR2 YSYEKL. The CDR3 has 15 residues. The CDR3 here is CASSQEGTGSSPLHF. Here the CDR3 DNA reads TGCGCCAGCAGCCAAGAAGGTACGGGAAGTTCACCCCTCCACTTT.

This rearrangement joins TRBV7-9 to TRBJ1-4; a possible D gene is TRBD1 (5 bases). CDR1 is SEHNR and CDR2 is FQNEAQ in the germline V gene (reference sequence). V was cut by 5 bases and J by 9 bases, with 10 bases left in between. The CDR3 has 12 residues. DNA for the CDR3: TGTGCCAGCAGCCCGGGGCATAAAAAACTGTTTTTT. This sequence encodes CASSPGHKKLFF.

This chain joins TRBV3-1 and TRBJ2-7; D is possibly TRBD1 (6 bases). V was pared by 1 base and J by 3 bases, with 13 bases between. From germline, CDR1 is LGHDT and CDR2 YNNKEL (reference sequence). This CDR3 comprises 15 residues. The CDR3 reads CASSQGTANFYEQYF. In nucleotides, the CDR3 is TGTGCCAGCAGCCAAGGGACAGCAAATTTCTACGAGCAGTACTTC.

The rearrangement uses TRBV3-1 and TRBJ1-2; D is uncertain. The germline V and J ends were trimmed by 1 base and 4 bases, with 10 bases remaining between them. CDR1 and CDR2 (germline): LGHDT, YNNKEL (reference sequence). CDR3 length equals 14 residues. CDR3: CASSQGSEIYGYTF. The CDR3 DNA is TGTGCCAGCAGCCAAGGTTCGGAAATCTATGGCTACACCTTC.

The chain joins TRBV9 to TRBJ2-3, with 8 bases that match TRBD2. CDR1 SGDLS and CDR2 YYNGEE come from the germline V gene. Losses at the gene ends were 3 bases for V and 4 bases for J; bases not matched to a gene: 7. This CDR3 has 15 residues. In nucleotides, the CDR3 is TGTGCCAGCAGCGCAACAACTAGCGGCGCAGATACGCAGTATTTT. Protein sequence: CASSATTSGADTQYF.

The gene calls are TRBV29-1 and TRBJ2-1; no definite D call. This CDR3 comprises 12 residues. Trimming left V 1 base short and J 8 bases short, with 9 bases between. CDR1 and CDR2 from the germline V gene are SQVTM and ANQGSEA. The CDR3 here is CSVEGRTDEQFF. CDR3 DNA sequence: TGCAGCGTTGAAGGGCGGACGGATGAGCAGTTCTTC.

The chain carries TRBV3-1 and TRBJ2-5, with 15 bases identical to TRBD2. This CDR3 is 18 amino acids long. Germline V lookup: CDR1 LGHDT, CDR2 YNNKEL (reference sequence). The ends lost 3 bases at V and 1 base at J; junction bases unmatched: 6. The CDR3 spells CASSHTGLAGGTQETQYF. CDR3 DNA sequence: TGTGCCAGCAGCCACACCGGACTAGCGGGGGGGACCCAAGAGACCCAGTACTTC.

The J gene is TRBJ2-4, the V gene TRBV5-4; D is possibly TRBD1 or TRBD2 (5 bases each). This CDR3 has 15 amino acids. From germline, CDR1 is SGHNT and CDR2 YYREEE (reference sequence). Trimming stripped 4 bases from V and 7 bases from J, with 18 bases between. In nucleotides, the CDR3 is TGTGCCAGCAGCGGGGGTGGGGAATCTGGCAACATTCAGTACTTC. Residues: CASSGGGESGNIQYF.